This T cell receptor beta chain was observed in a study of T cells in Graves' hyperthyroidism and ophthalmopathy. Points from the study as a whole: Within blood appeared most thyroid clonotypes that had expanded above 0.001.

On this clonotype itself: No antigen is known for it.

Reasons for excluding patients were uncontrolled infection, other autoimmune disease, pregnancy or lactation. Amplification of TCR beta CDR3 regions used RNA as the template. The HTBI primer set served for first-round RT-PCR of the TCR CDR3. TCRdb used MiXCR to reprocess the multiplex PCR reads, holding one entry per CDR3 protein. The repertoire holds around 600,000 distinct CDR3 sequences, with nearly 45% as singletons. The receptor was derived from an adult man with Graves' disease, either hyperthyroidism or ophthalmopathy (not recorded which). The sequenced sample consisted of peripheral blood or thyroid tissue (not recorded which).

CDR3 loop: CASSPGTAYSYEQYF. The DNA for the CDR3 is TGTGCCAGCAGCCCAGGGACTGCGTACTCCTACGAGCAGTACTTC. The chain uses TRBV7-8 and TRBJ2-7; TRBD2 might be the D (6 bases). Germline assignment: CDR1 SGHVS and CDR2 FQNEAQ. The CDR3 is 15 residues long. The germline V and J ends were trimmed by 5 bases and 0 bases, with 14 bases remaining between them. The full variable domain, completed using reference TRBV7-8 and TRBJ2-7, is GAGVSQSPRYKVAKRGQDVALRCDPISGHVSLFWYQQALGQGPEFLTYFQNEAQLDKSGLPSDRFFAERPEGSVSTLKIQRTQQEDSAVYLCASSPGTAYSYEQYFGPGTRLTVT.